A selection of T cell receptor beta chains follows, all from one sample in a study of blood T cell repertoires in COVID-19. Sequencing was performed with immunoSEQ multiplex PCR; in TCRdb, only in-frame clones are kept and a portion is missing. The sample shows roughly 150,000 clones, roughly 80% of them seen only once. Sequencing was carried out using peripheral blood. The receptors were gathered from a man in his sixties with acute or convalescent COVID-19. Each CDR3 is given with its conserved first and last residue. Fields, in order: J gene, V gene, D gene, CDR3 protein, CDR3 DNA. The D gene is left open where the match is weak.

TRBJ1-2,TRBV21-1,.,CASSCRIIYGYTF,TGTGCCAGCAGCTGCAGGATTATATATGGCTACACCTTC
TRBJ2-1,TRBV24-1,.,CATSRGDSEQFF,TGTGCCACCAGTAGGGGGGACAGTGAGCAGTTCTTC
TRBJ2-1,TRBV6-6,TRBD2,CAAASGGTREQFF,TGTGCCGCGGCCAGCGGGGGGACCCGAGAGCAGTTCTTC
TRBJ2-7,TRBV7-9,.,CASSLAAANYEQYF,TGTGCCAGCAGCTTAGCGGCGGCCAACTACGAGCAGTACTTC
TRBJ2-1,TRBV24-1,TRBD2,CATSDPGLAGSGNNEQFF,TGTGCCACCAGTGATCCGGGACTAGCGGGATCCGGAAACAATGAGCAGTTCTTC
TRBJ2-3,TRBV4-3,TRBD2,CASSPYPRTSGGVITDTQYF,TGCGCCAGCAGCCCTTACCCCCGGACTAGCGGGGGGGTCATCACAGATACGCAGTATTTT
TRBJ2-7,TRBV11-3,TRBD1,CASSSPDRGVYEQYF,TGTGCCAGCAGCTCCCCGGACAGGGGGGTGTACGAGCAGTACTTC
TRBJ2-7,TRBV11-2,.,CASSYQQLSYEQYF,TGTGCCAGCAGCTACCAACAGCTCTCCTACGAGCAGTACTTC
TRBJ1-1,TRBV6-1,.,CASSEVVRGGTEAFF,TGTGCCAGCAGTGAAGTTGTAAGGGGGGGAACTGAAGCTTTCTTT
TRBJ2-3,TRBV9,TRBD1,CASSVGRGWTDTQYF,TGTGCCAGCAGCGTAGGCAGGGGGTGGACAGATACGCAGTATTTT